The clone carrying this T cell receptor (beta chain) appeared once. Its matching antigen is unknown. Total RNA extraction produced at least 6 micrograms (per sample) for the study. This specimen belongs to a study of blood T cells in healthy people across ages. Study in general: Template switching retrieved approximately one barcoded beta molecule for each two T cells. The study's findings and limits: Fewer expanded clones and more diversity marked long-lived versus aged donors. A conclusive naive versus antigen-experienced comparison was prevented by the unsorted PBMCs.

A sample-barcoded 5' primer and a J-beta primer mix were used in a second PCR of about 7 to 12 cycles. Each CDR3 protein gets one entry after TCRdb re-called the 5' RACE reads with MiXCR. The sample shows hundreds of thousands of distinct CDR3 sequences, about 56% of them seen only once. This receptor was taken from a man aged 35-49 years in good health. The sample consisted of blood.

CDR3 in DNA: TGTGCCAGCATTAACCCCAGGGGGTCCCAAGAGACCCAGTACTTC. Translation gives CASINPRGSQETQYF. V and J are TRBV7-8 and TRBJ2-5, with TRBD1 matching 7 bases. V shed 7 bases, J shed 1 base, and the junction held 9 bases outside the gene matches. Per germline, CDR1 SGHVS and CDR2 FQNEAQ. This CDR3 has 15 residues.